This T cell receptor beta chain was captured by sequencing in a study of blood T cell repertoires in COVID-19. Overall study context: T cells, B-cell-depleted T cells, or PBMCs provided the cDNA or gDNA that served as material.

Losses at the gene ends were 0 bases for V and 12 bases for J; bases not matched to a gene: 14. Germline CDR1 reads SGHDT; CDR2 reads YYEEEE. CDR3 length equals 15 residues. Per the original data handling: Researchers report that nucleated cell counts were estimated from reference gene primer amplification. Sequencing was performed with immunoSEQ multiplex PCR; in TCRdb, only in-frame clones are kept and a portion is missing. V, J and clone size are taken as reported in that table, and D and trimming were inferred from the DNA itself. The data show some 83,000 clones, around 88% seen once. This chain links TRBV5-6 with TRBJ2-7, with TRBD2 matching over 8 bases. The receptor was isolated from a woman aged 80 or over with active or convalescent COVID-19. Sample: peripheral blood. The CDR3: CASSLDTTASGSWYF. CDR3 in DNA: TGTGCCAGCAGCTTGGATACCACCGCGAGCGGGAGTTGGTACTTC.